This TCR beta chain is drawn from a study of T cell responses to AZD1222 COVID-19 vaccine. On this clone: Its antigen is undetermined.

Findings and caveats of the study: Donor demographics were predominantly white British with a female majority; clonal diversity may be underestimated.

This CDR3 has 13 amino acids. Between the trimmed V and J ends, which lost 6 bases and 4 bases, there was a span of 12 bases. Germline-derived CDR1 and CDR2 are SEHNR and FQNEAQ (reference sequence). The data were produced by immunoSEQ multiplex PCR, yet TCRdb's version contains in-frame clones alone and is incomplete. The sample has 110,000 to 150,000 clones, approximately 85% seen once. This chain connects TRBV7-9 to TRBJ1-2, with D hard to call. This clonotype originated in an adult in good health. The sample was peripheral blood, taken on day 0 of AZD1222 vaccination. CDR3 in DNA: TGTGCCAGCAGTCATAACTCAGGCTATGGCTACACCTTC. It encodes CASSHNSGYGYTF.